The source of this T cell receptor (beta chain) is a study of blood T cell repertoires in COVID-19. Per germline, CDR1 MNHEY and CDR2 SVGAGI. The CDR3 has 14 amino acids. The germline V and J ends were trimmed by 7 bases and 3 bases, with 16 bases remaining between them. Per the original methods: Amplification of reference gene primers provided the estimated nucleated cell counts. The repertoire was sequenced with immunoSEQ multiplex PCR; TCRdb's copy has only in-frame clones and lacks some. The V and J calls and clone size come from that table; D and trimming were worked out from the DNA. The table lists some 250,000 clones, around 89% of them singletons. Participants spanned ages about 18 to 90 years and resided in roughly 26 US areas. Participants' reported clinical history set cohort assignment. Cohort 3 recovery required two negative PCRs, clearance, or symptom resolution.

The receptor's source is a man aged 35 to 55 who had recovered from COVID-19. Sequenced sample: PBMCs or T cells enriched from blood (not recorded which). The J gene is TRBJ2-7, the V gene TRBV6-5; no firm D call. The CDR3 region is CASTTPGIFYEQYF. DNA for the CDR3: TGTGCCAGCACAACACCAGGAATCTTCTACGAGCAGTACTTC.